This T cell receptor beta chain is drawn from a study of T cells in Graves' hyperthyroidism and ophthalmopathy. TCR beta CDR3 regions were amplified from RNA. With the HTBI primer set, the TCR CDR3 went through a first round of RT-PCR. TCRdb reanalysed the multiplex PCR reads using MiXCR and keeps one entry per CDR3 protein. The sample shows 550,000 to 850,000 distinct CDR3 sequences, around 19% of them seen only once. Germline-derived CDR1 and CDR2 are SGHDT and YYEEEE. This CDR3 contains 14 residues. Deletions cut 4 bases from V and 7 bases from J, with 15 bases between. Disease duration under 2 months; hyperthyroidism patients were aged 18 to 65.

This clonotype was obtained from a woman aged 45-60 years with Graves' hyperthyroidism that later progressed to Graves' ophthalmopathy. Sequencing was done on a sample of blood. The chain uses TRBV5-6 and TRBJ2-1; D is perhaps TRBD2 (7 bases). CDR3 DNA: TGTGCCAGCAGCCCTGGCGGGGGCGGGAATGAGCAGTTCTTC. Its protein is CASSPGGGGNEQFF.